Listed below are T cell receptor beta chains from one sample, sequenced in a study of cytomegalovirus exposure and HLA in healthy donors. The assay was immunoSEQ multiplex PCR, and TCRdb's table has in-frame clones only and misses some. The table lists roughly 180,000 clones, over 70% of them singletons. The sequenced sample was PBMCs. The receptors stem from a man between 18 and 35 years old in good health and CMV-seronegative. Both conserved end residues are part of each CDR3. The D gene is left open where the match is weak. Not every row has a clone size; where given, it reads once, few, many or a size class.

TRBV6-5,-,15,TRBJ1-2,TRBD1,CASSAAGTANYGYTF,TGTGCCAGCAGTGCCGCCGGGACAGCTAACTATGGCTACACCTTC
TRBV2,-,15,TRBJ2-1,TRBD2,CASSEALTSGRKQFF,TGTGCCAGCAGTGAAGCGTTAACTAGCGGGAGGAAGCAGTTCTTC
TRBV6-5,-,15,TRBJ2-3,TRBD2,CASRAAGGPTDTQYF,TGTGCCAGCAGGGCAGCGGGGGGGCCCACAGATACGCAGTATTTT
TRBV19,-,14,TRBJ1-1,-,CASSIQGRNTEAFF,TGTGCCAGTAGTATACAGGGAAGGAACACTGAAGCTTTCTTT
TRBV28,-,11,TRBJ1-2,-,CASSRVGGYTF,TGTGCCAGCAGCAGGGTGGGCGGCTACACCTTC
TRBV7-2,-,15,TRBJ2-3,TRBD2,CASSLERAGGNTQYF,TGTGCCAGCAGCTTAGAGAGAGCGGGGGGTAATACGCAGTATTTT
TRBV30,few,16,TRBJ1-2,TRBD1,CAWIRTGWGTNYGYTF,TGTGCCTGGATTAGGACAGGTTGGGGAACTAACTATGGCTACACCTTC
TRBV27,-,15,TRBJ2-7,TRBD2,CASSLKREAPYEQYF,TGTGCCAGCAGTCTGAAGCGGGAGGCCCCCTACGAGCAGTACTTC
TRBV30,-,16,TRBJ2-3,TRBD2,CAWSVGTSGSTDTQYF,TGTGCCTGGAGTGTTGGGACTAGCGGTAGCACAGATACGCAGTATTTT
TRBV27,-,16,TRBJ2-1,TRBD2,CASTSHSGRARSGQFF,TGTGCCAGCACTTCTCATAGCGGGAGGGCCAGAAGTGGGCAGTTCTTC
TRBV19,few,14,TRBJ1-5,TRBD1,CASSTYTGAQPQHF,TGTGCCAGTAGTACGTACACAGGGGCTCAGCCCCAGCATTTT
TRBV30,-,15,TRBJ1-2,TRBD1,CAWSVWTGSSDGYTF,TGTGCCTGGAGTGTGTGGACAGGGTCCTCCGATGGCTACACCTTC
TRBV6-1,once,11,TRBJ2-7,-,CASTAGHEQYF,TGTGCCAGCACCGCGGGGCACGAGCAGTACTTC
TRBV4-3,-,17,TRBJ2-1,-,CASSQDQGRLSYNEQFF,TGCGCCAGCAGCCAAGATCAAGGGAGGCTCTCCTACAATGAGCAGTTCTTC
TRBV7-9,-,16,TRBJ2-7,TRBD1,CASSPLDRGSTYEQYF,TGTGCCAGCAGCCCGCTAGACAGGGGCTCTACCTACGAGCAGTACTTC
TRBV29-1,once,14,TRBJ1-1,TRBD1,CSVGPDRPNTEAFF,TGCAGCGTGGGACCGGACAGGCCAAACACTGAAGCTTTCTTT
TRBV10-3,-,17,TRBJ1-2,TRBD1,CAISDFDRAPLDYGYTF,TGTGCCATCAGTGACTTCGACAGGGCGCCCCTCGACTATGGCTACACCTTC
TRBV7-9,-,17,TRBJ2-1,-,CASSPRGRNGRDNEQFF,TGTGCCAGCAGCCCTAGGGGAAGGAACGGGAGAGACAATGAGCAGTTCTTC
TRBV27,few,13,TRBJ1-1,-,CASRRGAESEAFF,TGTGCCAGCCGTCGGGGGGCAGAATCTGAAGCTTTCTTT
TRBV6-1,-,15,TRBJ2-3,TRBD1,CASSVDRGQTDTQYF,TGTGCCAGCAGTGTTGACAGGGGGCAGACAGATACGCAGTATTTT
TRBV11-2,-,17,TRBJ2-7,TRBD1,CASSLVFSDRGFYEQYF,TGTGCCAGCAGCTTAGTATTTTCGGACAGGGGTTTCTACGAGCAGTACTTC
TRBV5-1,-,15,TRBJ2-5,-,CASSSSQPTGETQYF,TGCGCCAGCAGCTCTAGTCAACCGACCGGAGAGACCCAGTACTTC
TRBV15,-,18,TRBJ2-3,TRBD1,CATSRWNTQGASTDTQYF,TGTGCCACCAGCAGATGGAACACACAGGGGGCTAGCACAGATACGCAGTATTTT
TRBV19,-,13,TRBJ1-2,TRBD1,CASSPWTGGGYTF,TGTGCCAGTAGTCCCTGGACAGGGGGTGGCTACACCTTC
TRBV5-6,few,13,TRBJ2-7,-,CASSETDSYEQYF,TGTGCCAGCAGCGAAACGGACAGCTACGAGCAGTACTTC
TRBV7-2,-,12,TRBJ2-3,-,CASSFYGDTQYF,TGTGCCAGCAGCTTCTACGGGGATACGCAGTATTTT
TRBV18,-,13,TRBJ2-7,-,CASSLRQNYEQYF,TGTGCCAGCTCACTTAGACAGAACTACGAGCAGTACTTC
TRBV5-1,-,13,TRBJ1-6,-,CASSPGGESPLHF,TGCGCCAGCAGCCCCGGGGGGGAATCACCCCTCCACTTT
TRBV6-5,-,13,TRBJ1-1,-,CASSEGGDTEAFF,TGTGCCAGCAGCGAGGGAGGGGACACTGAAGCTTTCTTT
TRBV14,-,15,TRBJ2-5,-,CASSQLWQYQETQYF,TGTGCCAGCAGCCAACTCTGGCAGTACCAAGAGACCCAGTACTTC
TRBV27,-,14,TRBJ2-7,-,CASSPRTDGYEQYF,TGTGCCAGCAGTCCTAGGACAGACGGCTACGAGCAGTACTTC
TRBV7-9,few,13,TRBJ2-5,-,CASSLPHGSEQYF,TGTGCCAGCAGCTTACCACACGGGAGTGAGCAGTACTTC
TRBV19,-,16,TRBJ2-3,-,CASSIIPGGLTDTQYF,TGTGCCAGTAGTATCATCCCAGGGGGACTCACAGATACGCAGTATTTT
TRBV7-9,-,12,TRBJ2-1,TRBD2,CASSPGRAGGFF,TGTGCCAGCAGCCCCGGGAGGGCCGGCGGGTTCTTC
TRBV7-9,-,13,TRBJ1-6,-,CASSGQFNSPLHF,TGTGCCAGCAGCGGACAGTTTAATTCACCCCTCCACTTT
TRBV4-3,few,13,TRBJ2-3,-,CASSQRTGGTQYF,TGCGCCAGCAGCCAACGTACCGGGGGTACGCAGTATTTT
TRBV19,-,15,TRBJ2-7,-,CASSITPGVGYEQYF,TGTGCCAGTAGTATCACGCCGGGAGTAGGCTACGAGCAGTACTTC
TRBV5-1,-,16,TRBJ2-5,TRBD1,CASSLAPFGQGETQYF,TGCGCCAGCAGCTTGGCCCCATTCGGACAGGGGGAGACCCAGTACTTC
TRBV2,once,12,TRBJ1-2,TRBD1,CASGQGNYGYTF,TGTGCCAGCGGACAGGGAAACTATGGCTACACCTTC